Following are 7 T cell receptor beta chains from one sample sequenced in a study of Graves' ophthalmopathy and Graves' hyperthyroidism. Amplification of the TCR beta CDR3 regions used RNA transcripts (as template). HTBI primers were used in a first-round RT-PCR, which preceded a second-round multiplex PCR. TCRdb reprocessed the multiplex PCR reads via MiXCR and lists one record per CDR3 protein. The sample has around 520,000 distinct CDR3 sequences, roughly 40% seen once; the top ten hold about 4.1%. Sequenced sample: peripheral blood or thyroid tissue (not recorded which). All receptors derive from an adult man with Graves' hyperthyroidism.

This clonotype came up a few times. The V gene is TRBV2, the J gene TRBJ2-4, with D possibly TRBD2 on 7 matching bases. The CDR3 is 14 residues long. Trimming removed 8 bases at V and 5 bases at J, with 16 bases between. Germline values: CDR1 SNHLY, CDR2 FYNNEI. The CDR3 sequence is CASGKGGGQNIQYF. The DNA for the CDR3 is TGTGCCAGCGGAAAAGGGGGGGGTCAAAACATTCAGTACTTC. The whole variable domain, filled in from reference TRBV2 and TRBJ2-4, reads EPEVTQTPSHQVTQMGQEVILRCVPISNHLYFYWYRQILGQKVEFLVSFYNNEISEKSEIFDDQFSVERPDGSNFTLKIRSTKLEDSAMYFCASGKGGGQNIQYFGAGTRLSVL.

Concerning this clonotype itself: This could be a read error, since a much larger clone is one nucleotide away. The chain employs TRBV10-3 and TRBJ1-2, with D maybe TRBD1 (6 bases). The CDR3 length is 14 residues. The V end lost 10 bases, the J end lost 3 bases, and 18 bases lay between the germline ends. CDR1 is ENHRY and CDR2 is SYGVKD in the germline V gene. The CDR3 loop reads CASNLGTRDYGYTF. Here the CDR3 DNA reads TGTGCCAGCAATCTCGGGACACGGGACTATGGCTACACCTTC.

The rearrangement links TRBV20-1 to TRBJ2-7; no clear D gene. Germline CDR1 reads DFQATT; CDR2 reads SNEGSKA (reference sequence). The V end was cut by 0 bases, the J end by 3 bases, with 15 bases between. The CDR3 consists of 15 residues. In DNA, the CDR3 is TGCAGTGCTAGAGATAATGGACGGATGAACTACGAGCAGTACTTC. Encoded protein: CSARDNGRMNYEQYF.

This clonotype was observed many times. V is TRBV11-2 and J is TRBJ1-2; D gene unclear. The germline CDR1 and CDR2 sequences are SGHAT and FQNNGV. The CDR3 contains 13 residues. V lost 2 bases, J lost 4 bases, and 8 bases lay in between. The CDR3 is CASSLSVFYGYTF. The CDR3 bases are TGTGCCAGCAGCTTAAGCGTGTTCTATGGCTACACCTTC.

Ten or more counts support this clonotype. The rearrangement uses TRBV7-9 and TRBJ2-6; no clear D. Germline V gives CDR1 SEHNR, CDR2 FQNEAQ (reference sequence). The CDR3 spans 16 residues. Trimming cost V 5 bases and J 2 bases, with 13 bases left between them. For the CDR3, the DNA is TGTGCCAGCAGCCCCAGTGGTGGGCCTGGGGCCAACGTCCTGACTTTC. This codes for CASSPSGGPGANVLTF.

This clonotype was counted ten times or more. This chain uses TRBV2 with TRBJ2-5, with a weak D call TRBD2 (7 bases). This CDR3 has 18 amino acids. The V end was cut by 3 bases, the J end by 1 base, with 21 bases between. CDR1 and CDR2 from the germline V gene are SNHLY and FYNNEI. In nucleotides, the CDR3 is TGTGCCAGCAGTGACTTCGACTGGAGCGGGACAACCCAAGAGACCCAGTACTTC. The encoded protein is CASSDFDWSGTTQETQYF.

This rearrangement joins TRBV7-9 to TRBJ1-4; D remains unclear. Looked up from germline, CDR1 is SEHNR and CDR2 is FQNEAQ (reference sequence). V was pared by 3 bases and J by 6 bases, with 14 bases between. The length of the CDR3 is 15 residues. The CDR3 DNA is TGTGCCAGCAGCTTCCCCACGGCCGGGGATGAAAAACTGTTTTTT. It translates to CASSFPTAGDEKLFF.